Presented here are 25 T cell receptor beta chains from one specimen sequenced in a study of long-term antiretroviral therapy in people with HIV. Run at survey level, the immunoSEQ assay was version v3.0. Libraries were prepared by immunoSEQ multiplex PCR; TCRdb keeps only in-frame clonotypes and omits some of them. In the table there are some 40,000 clones, approximately 89% of which are singletons. This specimen was unsorted PBMCs, taken 3.1 years after starting antiretroviral therapy. The receptors were sampled from a woman between 50 and 59 years old with HIV.

This chain joins TRBV5-1 and TRBJ2-5; D unresolved. Germline loops: CDR1 SGHRS, CDR2 YFSETQ. V shed 0 bases and J shed 2 bases, with 5 bases lying between them. CDR3 length: 13 amino acids. The CDR3 loop is CASSLGQQETQYF. In DNA, the CDR3 is TGCGCCAGCAGCTTGGGGCAACAAGAGACCCAGTACTTC. Combining the CDR3 with reference TRBV5-1 and TRBJ2-5 gives the whole variable domain KAGVTQTPRYLIKTRGQQVTLSCSPISGHRSVSWYQQTPGQGLQFLFEYFSETQRNKGNFPGRFSGRQFSNSRSEMNVSTLELGDSALYLCASSLGQQETQYFGPGTRLLVL.

CDR3: CASRAGSSYNSPLHF. Written as DNA, the CDR3 is TGTGCCAGCAGGGCAGGGAGCTCCTATAATTCACCCCTCCACTTT. The rearrangement uses TRBV9 and TRBJ1-6; tentatively, D is TRBD1 (5 bases). V lost 5 bases and J lost 0, with 9 bases in between. The germline V gene encodes CDR1 SGDLS and CDR2 YYNGEE. The CDR3 consists of 15 residues.

The chain has TRBV11-2 and TRBJ2-7; no definite D call. Germline CDR1 SGHAT, CDR2 FQNNGV. CDR3 length equals 15 residues. V dropped 3 bases and J dropped 5 bases, with 17 bases sitting between them. Here the CDR3 DNA reads TGTGCCAGCAGCTTTGGCCCGGAGCTGAGCGACGAGCAGTACTTC. This sequence encodes CASSFGPELSDEQYF. The variable domain in full, completed from reference TRBV11-2 and TRBJ2-7, reads EAGVAQSPRYKIIEKRQSVAFWCNPISGHATLYWYQQILGQGPKLLIQFQNNGVVDDSQLPKDRFSAERLKGVDSTLKIQPAKLEDSAVYLCASSFGPELSDEQYFGPGTRLTVT.

The genes are TRBV2 and TRBJ1-2; D uncertain. V dropped 11 bases and J dropped 7 bases, with 11 bases sitting between them. This CDR3 has 10 amino acids. CDR1 and CDR2 (germline): SNHLY, FYNNEI. CDR3 bases: TGTGCCCTTAGCCTCATTGGCTACACCTTC. It codes for CALSLIGYTF.

This chain connects TRBV7-2 to TRBJ1-6; the D is unclear. The ends were cut back, 0 bases at V and 4 bases at J, with 7 bases in the middle. In germline, CDR1 is SGHTA, CDR2 FQGNSA. This CDR3 has 15 amino acids. CDR3 loop: CASSLAVGYNSPLHF. CDR3 DNA sequence: TGTGCCAGCAGCTTAGCTGTAGGGTATAATTCACCCCTCCACTTT. The whole variable domain, remainder taken from reference TRBV7-2 and TRBJ1-6, is GAGVSQSPSNKVTEKGKDVELRCDPISGHTALYWYRQSLGQGLEFLIYFQGNSAPDKSGLPSDRFSAERTGGSVSTLTIQRTQQEDSAVYLCASSLAVGYNSPLHFGNGTRLTVT.

The chain employs TRBV5-4 and TRBJ2-3; 9 nucleotides line up with TRBD2. CDR3 length: 16 residues. Germline-derived CDR1 and CDR2 are SGHNT and YYREEE (reference sequence). Trimming took 0 bases from V and 0 from J; bases not matched to a gene: 2. The CDR3 region is CASSLASGASTDTQYF. The CDR3 nucleotides are TGTGCCAGCAGCTTGGCTAGCGGGGCTAGCACAGATACGCAGTATTTT.

V and J are TRBV30 and TRBJ1-5; 8 nucleotides agree with TRBD1. Germline CDR1 GTSNPN, CDR2 SVGIG (reference sequence). V was clipped by 0 bases and J by 2 bases; unmatched bases: 0. The CDR3 totals 14 residues. The CDR3 spells CAWSVTGGNQPQHF. The CDR3 bases are TGTGCCTGGAGTGTGACAGGGGGCAATCAGCCCCAGCATTTT.

The chain links TRBV18 to TRBJ2-1; D remains unclear. Trimming left V 2 bases short and J 5 bases short, with 7 bases between. Germline CDR1 is KGHSH and CDR2 is LQKENI. The CDR3 is 13 amino acids. CDR3: CASSPVSHNEQFF. Written as DNA, the CDR3 is TGTGCCAGCTCACCAGTGTCCCACAATGAGCAGTTCTTC. Complete variable domain (other parts from reference TRBV18 and TRBJ2-1): NAGVMQNPRHLVRRRGQEARLRCSPMKGHSHVYWYRQLPEEGLKFMVYLQKENIIDESGMPKERFSAEFPKEGPSILRIQQVVRGDSAAYFCASSPVSHNEQFFGPGTRLTVL.

The rearrangement joins TRBV29-1 to TRBJ2-7, with D possibly TRBD1 on 5 matching bases. This CDR3 is 13 amino acids long. The germline V gene encodes CDR1 SQVTM and CDR2 ANQGSEA. V gave up 5 bases and J gave up 3 bases, with 14 bases separating them. CDR3 sequence (DNA): TGCAGCGTTTTAAGGGATCAGGGCTACGAGCAGTACTTC. It yields the protein CSVLRDQGYEQYF.

The chain recombines TRBV7-3 with TRBJ2-1; weak D call: TRBD2 (5 bases). Germline assignment: CDR1 SGHTA and CDR2 FQGTGA. V lost 1 base and J lost 6, with 10 bases in between. The CDR3 has 14 amino acids. The CDR3 DNA reads as TGTGCCAGCAGCTTAAGCGGACTGACCAATGAGCAGTTCTTC. Protein sequence: CASSLSGLTNEQFF.

V usage is TRBV10-3 and J usage is TRBJ1-5, with a possible D match to TRBD1 (5 bases). Germline V gene lookup returns CDR1 ENHRY and CDR2 SYGVKD. V was trimmed by 2 bases and J by 10 bases, leaving 12 bases between them. There are 13 residues in the CDR3. The CDR3 bases are TGTGCCATCAGTGAGCAGCTCGGGGGTCCCCAGCATTTT. Its protein is CAISEQLGGPQHF.

This clone was found once. CDR3 nucleotide sequence: TGTGCCAGCAGCCCCAAAGACCGGGTCAACTATGGCTACACCTTC. This gives the protein CASSPKDRVNYGYTF. The chain employs TRBV11-2 and TRBJ1-2; D ambiguous. The CDR3 length is 15 residues. The V gene lost 5 bases and the J gene lost 2 bases, with 15 bases spanning the gap. Germline V gene lookup returns CDR1 SGHAT and CDR2 FQNNGV.

The J gene is TRBJ1-1, the V gene TRBV27, with D possibly TRBD1 on 5 matching bases. V gave up 6 bases and J gave up 7 bases, with 12 bases separating them. Germline lookup yields CDR1 MNHEY and CDR2 SMNVEV (reference sequence). The CDR3 has 12 amino acids. The CDR3 protein is CASRGPSGEAFF. CDR3 bases: TGTGCCAGCAGGGGACCAAGCGGTGAAGCTTTCTTT.

The rearrangement uses TRBV5-8 and TRBJ2-7, with D possibly being TRBD2 (6 bases). The CDR3 extends over 16 amino acids. CDR1 and CDR2 from the germline V gene are SGHTS and YDEGEE. V was cut by 2 bases and J by 4 bases, with 19 bases left in between. The CDR3 nucleotides are TGTGCCAGCAGCTTACCTTCGGAGGGGAGCGGTTACGAGCAGTACTTC. Translation: CASSLPSEGSGYEQYF.

The rearrangement uses TRBV4-2 and TRBJ1-2; no definite D call. This CDR3 comprises 13 residues. V was trimmed by 1 base and J by 6 bases, leaving 9 bases between them. Germline CDR1 and CDR2: LGHNA and YNFKEQ. The CDR3 DNA follows: TGTGCCAGCAGCCAAGGGGGAGATGATGGCTACACCTTC. Amino acid sequence: CASSQGGDDGYTF.

The chain combines TRBV5-6 with TRBJ2-7; TRBD2 is a possible D gene (5 bases). The CDR3 runs to 12 residues. Germline CDR1 SGHDT, CDR2 YYEEEE. V shed 3 bases and J shed 6 bases, with 10 bases lying between them. The CDR3 sequence is CASSSRVGEQYF. CDR3 nucleotides: TGTGCCAGCAGCTCGAGGGTGGGCGAGCAGTACTTC.

The chain joins TRBV4-1 to TRBJ2-6, with 7 bases aligning to TRBD1. The V and J ends lost 4 bases and 4 bases, in that order; junction bases with no gene match: 10. The CDR3 is 17 amino acids. The germline CDR1 and CDR2 sequences are MGHRA and YSYEKL. As DNA, the CDR3 is TGCGCCAGCAGCCGGGACAGCGAGACTCTGGGGGCCAACGTCCTGACTTTC. Translating it yields CASSRDSETLGANVLTF.

This clone showed up just once. The V call is TRBV4-1, the J call TRBJ2-5; 9 bases are a match to TRBD2. The J call may not be correct, given that the DNA end is closer to TRBJ2-7. CDR3 length: 15 amino acids. Germline V gene lookup returns CDR1 MGHRA and CDR2 YSYEKL. The CDR3 bases are TGCGCCAGCAGCCAAGATAGCGGGGGCAGATACGAGCAGTACTTC. Amino acids: CASSQDSGGRYEQYF.

Only one count was recorded for this clone. V is TRBV4-1 and J is TRBJ2-1; 7 bases fit TRBD1. The junction had 5 bases not matched to a gene; V was cut back by 5 bases and J by 4 bases. CDR1 is MGHRA, CDR2 YSYEKL, per germline. The CDR3 sequence is 14 residues long. The CDR3 DNA reads as TGCGCCAGCAGCTCCCGGGACAGTTACAATGAGCAGTTCTTC. Protein: CASSSRDSYNEQFF.

The rearrangement links TRBV11-2 to TRBJ2-4, with D maybe TRBD2 (5 bases). The CDR3 has 13 residues. Germline-derived CDR1 and CDR2 are SGHAT and FQNNGV. V dropped 6 bases and J dropped 5 bases, with 11 bases sitting between them. The CDR3 DNA reads TGTGCCAGCAGTTTTGGCGGGCAAAACATTCAGTACTTC. Translating it yields CASSFGGQNIQYF.

V is TRBV2 and J is TRBJ1-1; the D gene is possibly TRBD1 (5 bases). V was cut by 5 bases and J by 11 bases, with 30 bases left in between. Germline-derived CDR1 and CDR2 are SNHLY and FYNNEI. There are 17 residues in the CDR3. The CDR3 is CASSPALFSGGGVGAFF. For the CDR3, the DNA is TGTGCCAGCAGTCCAGCCCTTTTCTCCGGGGGAGGCGTAGGTGCTTTCTTT.

In its sample, this clone ranks as medium-sized. The chain couples TRBV11-3 to TRBJ2-2, with D perhaps matching TRBD1 (5 bases). The CDR3 contains 15 residues. Germline-derived CDR1 and CDR2 are SGHNT and YENEEA. Trimming removed 0 bases from V and 5 bases from J, with 10 bases in between. The CDR3 DNA is TGTGCCAGCAGCTTAGATCGGAAGGGGACCGGGGAGCTGTTTTTT. It codes for CASSLDRKGTGELFF.

The J gene is TRBJ2-1, the V gene TRBV7-2; maybe TRBD2 (5 bases). CDR1 SGHTA and CDR2 FQGNSA come from the germline V gene. The CDR3 runs 15 residues. The germline V and J ends were trimmed by 5 bases and 1 base, with 12 bases remaining between them. Here the CDR3 reads CASSLWTGSYNEQFF. The DNA of the CDR3 is TGTGCCAGCAGCCTATGGACTGGGTCCTACAATGAGCAGTTCTTC.

The chain links TRBV10-3 to TRBJ1-1, with D unclear. The V end lost 0 bases, the J end lost 11 bases, and 7 bases lay between the germline ends. The CDR3 contains 11 residues. Germline values: CDR1 ENHRY, CDR2 SYGVKD. Here the CDR3 reads CAISESLSAFF. CDR3 coding DNA: TGTGCCATCAGTGAGTCCCTAAGCGCTTTCTTT.

The V gene is TRBV18, the J gene TRBJ1-2; D unclear. Germline V gene sequence: CDR1 KGHSH, CDR2 LQKENI. The CDR3 has 16 amino acids. V was shortened by 3 bases and J by 4 bases, with 18 bases between the two germline ends. The CDR3 DNA is TGTGCCAGCTCACCGTCCGGCGACCTAGGCGGCTATGGCTACACCTTC. Translated, it gives CASSPSGDLGGYGYTF.